This TCR beta chain was sequenced for a study of blood T cells in healthy people across ages. Together with a sample-barcoded 5' primer, a J-beta primer mix was included in a second PCR lasting about 7 to 11 cycles. MiXCR, run by TCRdb on the 5' RACE reads, gives a single entry per CDR3 protein. This sample carries roughly 720,000 distinct CDR3 sequences, 53% of them seen once, and the ten largest clones take approximately 40%. The germline CDR1 and CDR2 sequences are MNHEY and SMNVEV (reference sequence). The CDR3 is 16 amino acids. Trimming removed 0 bases at V and 7 bases at J, with 18 bases between.

The material sequenced was blood. This chain links TRBV27 with TRBJ1-2; D call uncertain. The TCR comes from an elderly man in good health. This CDR3 reads CASSLSAPYPVRGYTF. The CDR3 region has the DNA TGTGCCAGCAGTTTATCTGCTCCCTACCCGGTCCGTGGCTACACCTTC.